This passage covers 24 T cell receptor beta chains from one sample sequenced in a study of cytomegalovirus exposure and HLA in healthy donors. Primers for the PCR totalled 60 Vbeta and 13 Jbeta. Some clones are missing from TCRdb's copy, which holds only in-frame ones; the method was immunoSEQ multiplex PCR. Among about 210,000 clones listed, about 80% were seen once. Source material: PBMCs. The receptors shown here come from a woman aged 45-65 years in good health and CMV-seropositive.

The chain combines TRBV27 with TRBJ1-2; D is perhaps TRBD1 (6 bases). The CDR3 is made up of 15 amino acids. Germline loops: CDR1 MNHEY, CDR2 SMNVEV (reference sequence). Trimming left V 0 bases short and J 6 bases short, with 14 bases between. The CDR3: CASSLSGQGLDGYTF. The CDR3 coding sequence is TGTGCCAGCAGTTTATCTGGGCAGGGGCTGGATGGCTACACCTTC.

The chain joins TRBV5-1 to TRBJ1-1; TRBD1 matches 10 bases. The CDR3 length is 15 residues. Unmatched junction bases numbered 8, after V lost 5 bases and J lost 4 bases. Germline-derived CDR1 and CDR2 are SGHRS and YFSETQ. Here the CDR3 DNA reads TGCGCCAGCAGAGGACAGGGGGAGATTGCCACTGAAGCTTTCTTT. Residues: CASRGQGEIATEAFF.

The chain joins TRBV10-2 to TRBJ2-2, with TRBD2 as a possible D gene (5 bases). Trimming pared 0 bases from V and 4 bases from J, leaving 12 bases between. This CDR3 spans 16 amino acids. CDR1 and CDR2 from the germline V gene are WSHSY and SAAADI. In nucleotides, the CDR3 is TGCGCCAGCAGTGAGTCGTTTAGAGGAGGCACCGGGGAGCTGTTTTTT. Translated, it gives CASSESFRGGTGELFF.

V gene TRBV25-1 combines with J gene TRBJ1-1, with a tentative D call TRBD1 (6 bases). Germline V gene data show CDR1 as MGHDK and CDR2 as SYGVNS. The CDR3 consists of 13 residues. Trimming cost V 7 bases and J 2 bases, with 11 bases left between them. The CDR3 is CASKWTENTEAFF. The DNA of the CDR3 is TGTGCCAGCAAGTGGACAGAAAACACTGAAGCTTTCTTT.

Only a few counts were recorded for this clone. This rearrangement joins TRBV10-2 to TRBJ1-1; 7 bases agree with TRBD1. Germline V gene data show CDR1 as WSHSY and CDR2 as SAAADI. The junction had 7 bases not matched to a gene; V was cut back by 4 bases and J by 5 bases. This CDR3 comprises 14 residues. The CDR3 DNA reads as TGCGCCAGCAGTGGATTGACAGGGCGGACTGAAGCTTTCTTT. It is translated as CASSGLTGRTEAFF.

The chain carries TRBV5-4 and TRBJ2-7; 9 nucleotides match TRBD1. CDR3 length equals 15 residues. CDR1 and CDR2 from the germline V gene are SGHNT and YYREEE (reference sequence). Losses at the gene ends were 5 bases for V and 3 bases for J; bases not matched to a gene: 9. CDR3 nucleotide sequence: TGTGCCAGCAGTTTTAATCCGGGACAGGGCTACGAGCAGTACTTC. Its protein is CASSFNPGQGYEQYF.

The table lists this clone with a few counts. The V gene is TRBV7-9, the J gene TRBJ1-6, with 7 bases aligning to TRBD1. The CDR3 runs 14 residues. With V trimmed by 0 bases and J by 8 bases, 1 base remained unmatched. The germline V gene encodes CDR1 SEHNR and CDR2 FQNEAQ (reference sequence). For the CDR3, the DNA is TGTGCCAGCAGCTTAGCAGGGGGCGATTCACCCCTCCACTTT. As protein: CASSLAGGDSPLHF.

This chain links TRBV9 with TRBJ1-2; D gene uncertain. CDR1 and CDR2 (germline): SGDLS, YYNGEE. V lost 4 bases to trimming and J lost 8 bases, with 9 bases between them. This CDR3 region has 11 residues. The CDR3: CASSSNWGYTF. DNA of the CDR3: TGTGCCAGCAGCAGCAATTGGGGCTACACCTTC.

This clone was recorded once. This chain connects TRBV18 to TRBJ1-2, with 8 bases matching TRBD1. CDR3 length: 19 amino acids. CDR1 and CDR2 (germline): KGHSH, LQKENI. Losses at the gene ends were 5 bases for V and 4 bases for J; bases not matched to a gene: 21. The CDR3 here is CASSTYRGTLPTPSYGYTF. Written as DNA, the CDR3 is TGTGCCAGCTCAACATACAGGGGGACACTACCCACGCCTTCCTATGGCTACACCTTC.

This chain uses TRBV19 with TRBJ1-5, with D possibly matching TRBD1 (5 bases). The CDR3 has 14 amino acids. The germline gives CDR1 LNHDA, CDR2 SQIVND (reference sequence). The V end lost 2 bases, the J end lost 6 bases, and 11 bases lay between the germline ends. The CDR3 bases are TGTGCCAGTAGTATACGACAGTTGGGTCAGCCCCAGCATTTT. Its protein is CASSIRQLGQPQHF. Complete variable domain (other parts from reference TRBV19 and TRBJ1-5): DGGITQSPKYLFRKEGQNVTLSCEQNLNHDAMYWYRQDPGQGLRLIYYSQIVNDFQKGDIAEGYSVSREKKESFPLTVTSAQKNPTAFYLCASSIRQLGQPQHFGDGTRLSIL.

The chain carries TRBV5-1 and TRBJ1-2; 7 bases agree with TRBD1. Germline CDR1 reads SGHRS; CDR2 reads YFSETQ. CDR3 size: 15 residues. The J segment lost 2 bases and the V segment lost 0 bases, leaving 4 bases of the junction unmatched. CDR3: CASSLASGGNYGYTF. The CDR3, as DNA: TGCGCCAGCAGCTTGGCGTCAGGGGGGAACTATGGCTACACCTTC.

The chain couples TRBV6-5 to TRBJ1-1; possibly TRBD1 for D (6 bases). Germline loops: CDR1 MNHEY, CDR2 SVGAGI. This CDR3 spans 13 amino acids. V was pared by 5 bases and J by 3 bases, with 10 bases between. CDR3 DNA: TGTGCCAGCAGTCGGGGGGGGCACACTGAAGCTTTCTTT. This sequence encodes CASSRGGHTEAFF.

This CDR3 reads CASSFGQTYGYTF. The CDR3 DNA follows: TGTGCCAGCAGCTTTGGGCAGACCTATGGCTACACCTTC. J is TRBJ1-2 and V is TRBV7-2; D ambiguous. Trimming took 3 bases from V and 4 from J, leaving 9 bases between them. Germline V lookup: CDR1 SGHTA, CDR2 FQGNSA. The CDR3 consists of 13 residues.

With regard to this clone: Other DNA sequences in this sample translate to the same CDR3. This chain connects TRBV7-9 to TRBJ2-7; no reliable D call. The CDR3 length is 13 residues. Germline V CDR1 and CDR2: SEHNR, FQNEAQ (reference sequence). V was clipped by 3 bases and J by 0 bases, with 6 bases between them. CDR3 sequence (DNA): TGTGCCAGCAGCTTGGGCGACTCCTACGAGCAGTACTTC. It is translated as CASSLGDSYEQYF.

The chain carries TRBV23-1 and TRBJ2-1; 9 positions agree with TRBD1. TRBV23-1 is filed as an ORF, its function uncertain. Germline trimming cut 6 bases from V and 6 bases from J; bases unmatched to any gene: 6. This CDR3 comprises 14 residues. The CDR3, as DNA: TGCGCCAGCAGACCCCGGGACAGGGCCAATGAGCAGTTCTTC. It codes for CASRPRDRANEQFF.

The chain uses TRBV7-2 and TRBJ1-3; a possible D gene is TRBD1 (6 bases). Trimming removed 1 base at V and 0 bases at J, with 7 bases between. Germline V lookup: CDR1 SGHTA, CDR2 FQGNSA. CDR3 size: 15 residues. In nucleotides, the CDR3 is TGTGCCAGCAGCTTAGGGACAGCCTCTGGAAACACCATATATTTT. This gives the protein CASSLGTASGNTIYF.

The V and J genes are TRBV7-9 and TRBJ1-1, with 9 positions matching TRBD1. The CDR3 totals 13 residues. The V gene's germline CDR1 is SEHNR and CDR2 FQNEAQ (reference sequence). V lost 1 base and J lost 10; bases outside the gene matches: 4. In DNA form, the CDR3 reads TGTGCCAGCAGCTTAGTCGAGGACAGGGGAGCTTTCTTT. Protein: CASSLVEDRGAFF.

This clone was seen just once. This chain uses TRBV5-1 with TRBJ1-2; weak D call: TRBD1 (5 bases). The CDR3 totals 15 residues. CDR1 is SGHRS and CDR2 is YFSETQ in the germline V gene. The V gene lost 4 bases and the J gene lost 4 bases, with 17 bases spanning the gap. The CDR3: CASSSGGGIGYGYTF. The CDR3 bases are TGCGCCAGCAGCAGCGGGGGGGGAATCGGCTATGGCTACACCTTC.

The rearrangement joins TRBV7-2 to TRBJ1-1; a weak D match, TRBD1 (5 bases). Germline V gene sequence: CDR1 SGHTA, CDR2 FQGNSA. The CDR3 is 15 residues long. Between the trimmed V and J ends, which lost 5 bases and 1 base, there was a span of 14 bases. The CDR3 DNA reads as TGTGCCAGCAGCGAACTCCCCCAGGGGAACACTGAAGCTTTCTTT. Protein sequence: CASSELPQGNTEAFF.

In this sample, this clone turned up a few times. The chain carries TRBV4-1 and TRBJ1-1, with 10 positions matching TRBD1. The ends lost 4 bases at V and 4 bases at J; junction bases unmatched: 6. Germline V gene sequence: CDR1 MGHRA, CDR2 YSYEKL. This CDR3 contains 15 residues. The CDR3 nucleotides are TGCGCCAGCAGCCCAGACAGGGGGCGCGTCACTGAAGCTTTCTTT. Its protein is CASSPDRGRVTEAFF.

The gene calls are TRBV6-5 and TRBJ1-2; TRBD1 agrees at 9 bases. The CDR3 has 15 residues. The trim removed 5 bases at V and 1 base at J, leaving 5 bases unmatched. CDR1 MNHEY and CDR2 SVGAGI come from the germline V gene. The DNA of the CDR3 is TGTGCCAGCAGTCCCACAGGGGGCCTTAACTATGGCTACACCTTC. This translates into CASSPTGGLNYGYTF.

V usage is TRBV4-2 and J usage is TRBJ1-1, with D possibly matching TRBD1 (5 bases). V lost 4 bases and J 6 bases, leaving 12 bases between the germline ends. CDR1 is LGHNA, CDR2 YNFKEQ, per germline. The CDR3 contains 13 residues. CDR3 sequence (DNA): TGTGCCAGCAGCCGGGGGGAGAGGGCTGAAGCTTTCTTT. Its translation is CASSRGERAEAFF.

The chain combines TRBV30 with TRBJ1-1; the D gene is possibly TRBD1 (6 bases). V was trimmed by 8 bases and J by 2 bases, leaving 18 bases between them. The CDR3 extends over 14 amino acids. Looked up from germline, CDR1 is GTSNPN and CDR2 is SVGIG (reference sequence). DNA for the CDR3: TGTGCCGGAAACAGGGAGTTTCCTAACACTGAAGCTTTCTTT. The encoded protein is CAGNREFPNTEAFF. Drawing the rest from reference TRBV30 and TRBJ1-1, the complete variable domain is SQTIHQWPATLVQPVGSPLSLECTVEGTSNPNLYWYRQAAGRGLQLLFYSVGIGQISSEVPQNLSASRPQDRQFILSSKKLLLSDSGFYLCAGNREFPNTEAFFGQGTRLTVV.

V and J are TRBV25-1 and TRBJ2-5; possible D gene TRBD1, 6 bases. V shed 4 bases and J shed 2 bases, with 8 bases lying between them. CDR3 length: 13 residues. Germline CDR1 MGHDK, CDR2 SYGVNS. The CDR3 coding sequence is TGTGCCAGCAGTGTACAGGGACAAGAGACCCAGTACTTC. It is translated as CASSVQGQETQYF.